A single sample is the source of the 13 T cell receptor beta chains below, sequenced in a study of T cell changes during pregnancy in multiple sclerosis (dated 2019 in TCRdb). Library method: the immunoSEQ multiplex PCR assay. TCRdb retrieved this table from immuneACCESS and kept in-frame rearrangements only. Not all clones are present; in checked studies, unresolved V genes account for under half, and no reason is known for the remainder. In this sample the table shows about 130,000 clones, roughly 96% of which occur a single time. Of the sample, over 0.35% falls within the top ten clones. Sequencing was performed on peripheral blood, taken after pregnancy. The receptors originated from a female donor with multiple sclerosis, enrolled in a pregnancy study.

This clone was observed a single time. The rearrangement uses TRBV7-6 and TRBJ2-7; TRBD1 is a possible D gene (7 bases). The CDR3 extends over 13 amino acids. The germline V gene encodes CDR1 SGHVS and CDR2 FNYEAQ. Between the trimmed V and J ends, which lost 5 bases and 4 bases, there was a span of 12 bases. The CDR3 is CASSTGEAYEQYF. Here the CDR3 DNA reads TGTGCCAGCAGCACAGGGGAGGCATACGAGCAGTACTTC. Supplemented by reference TRBV7-6 and TRBJ2-7, the full variable domain reads GAGVSQSPRYKVTKRGQDVALRCDPISGHVSLYWYRQALGQGPEFLTYFNYEAQQDKSGLPNDRFSAERPEGSISTLTIQRTEQRDSAMYRCASSTGEAYEQYFGPGTRLTVT.

The chain carries TRBV15 and TRBJ1-1; possibly TRBD1 for D (6 bases). The CDR3 extends over 14 amino acids. Trimming removed 5 bases at V and 3 bases at J, with 13 bases between. Germline CDR1 LNHNV, CDR2 YYDKDF (reference sequence). This chain's CDR3 is CATSPDRIDTEAFF. The CDR3 region has the DNA TGTGCCACCAGCCCCGACAGGATCGACACTGAAGCTTTCTTT.

This chain connects TRBV19 to TRBJ1-5, with D possibly TRBD1 on 6 matching bases. From germline, CDR1 is LNHDA and CDR2 SQIVND (reference sequence). This CDR3 region has 15 residues. The V end was cut by 3 bases, the J end by 3 bases, with 12 bases between. The CDR3 DNA follows: TGTGCCAGTAGTATTTGGCAGGGGAACAATCAGCCCCAGCATTTT. This encodes CASSIWQGNNQPQHF. The complete variable domain, with remaining parts taken from reference TRBV19 and TRBJ1-5, reads DGGITQSPKYLFRKEGQNVTLSCEQNLNHDAMYWYRQDPGQGLRLIYYSQIVNDFQKGDIAEGYSVSREKKESFPLTVTSAQKNPTAFYLCASSIWQGNNQPQHFGDGTRLSIL.

This chain uses TRBV5-1 with TRBJ1-2; D is perhaps TRBD1 (5 bases). CDR3 size: 16 residues. Trimming cost V 2 bases and J 1 base, with 15 bases left between them. Germline loops: CDR1 SGHRS, CDR2 YFSETQ. The chain's CDR3 is CASSFSQGRSNYGYTF. For the CDR3, the DNA is TGCGCCAGCAGCTTCTCTCAGGGTAGAAGTAACTATGGCTACACCTTC.

The CDR3 loop is CASGEEGLEQFF. The CDR3 DNA follows: TGTGCTAGTGGGGAGGAAGGGTTGGAGCAGTTCTTC. The V gene is TRBV12-5, the J gene TRBJ2-1; a weak D match, TRBD2 (5 bases). The length of the CDR3 is 12 residues. Trimming removed 6 bases from V and 10 bases from J, with 13 bases in between. Germline CDR1 is LGHNT and CDR2 is FRNRAP.

This chain links TRBV30 with TRBJ2-3, with TRBD2 identical over 7 bases. The CDR3 totals 14 residues. The junction had 2 bases not matched to a gene; V was cut back by 0 bases and J by 2 bases. CDR1 is GTSNPN and CDR2 is SVGIG in the germline V gene (reference sequence). This CDR3 reads CAWSVAGYTDTQYF. The CDR3 DNA reads as TGTGCCTGGAGTGTAGCGGGATACACAGATACGCAGTATTTT.

The chain uses TRBV19 and TRBJ2-7; D not resolved. Trimming cost V 1 base and J 3 bases, with 7 bases left between them. Germline-derived CDR1 and CDR2 are LNHDA and SQIVND (reference sequence). The CDR3 has 13 residues. CDR3 in amino acids: CASSIVADYEQYF. CDR3 in DNA: TGTGCCAGTAGTATAGTAGCAGACTACGAGCAGTACTTC.

V usage is TRBV15 and J usage is TRBJ2-1; no definite D call. The germline gives CDR1 LNHNV, CDR2 YYDKDF (reference sequence). The CDR3 runs 15 residues. V was clipped by 3 bases and J by 5 bases, with 14 bases between them. The CDR3 DNA reads TGTGCCACCAGCAGCACAGTTAACCCCCACAATGAGCAGTTCTTC. Protein sequence: CATSSTVNPHNEQFF.

The chain has TRBV7-9 and TRBJ2-6; a weak D match, TRBD2 (5 bases). CDR1 and CDR2 from the germline V gene are SEHNR and FQNEAQ (reference sequence). The CDR3 runs 13 residues. V was cut by 8 bases and J by 6 bases, with 11 bases left in between. CDR3 residues: CASALREANVLTF. DNA for the CDR3: TGTGCCAGCGCCCTCCGGGAGGCCAACGTCCTGACTTTC.

The chain links TRBV28 to TRBJ1-2; D gene ambiguous. Germline values: CDR1 MDHEN, CDR2 SYDVKM. The CDR3 consists of 11 residues. Trimming cost V 2 bases and J 6 bases, with 4 bases left between them. The CDR3 spells CASSLGDGYTF. Written as DNA, the CDR3 is TGTGCCAGCAGTTTAGGAGATGGCTACACCTTC.

V and J are TRBV4-2 and TRBJ2-1, with 10 bases lining up with TRBD2. The CDR3 consists of 15 residues. After removal of 0 bases from V and 8 bases from J, the junction contained 4 bases not matched to a gene. Germline V CDR1 and CDR2: LGHNA, YNFKEQ. CDR3 region: CASSQELAGTYEQFF. CDR3 nucleotide sequence: TGTGCCAGCAGCCAAGAACTAGCGGGAACCTATGAGCAGTTCTTC.

For the CDR3, the DNA is TGCAGCGTTATACTGACAGTTAACTATGGCTACACCTTC. Its translation is CSVILTVNYGYTF. This chain connects TRBV29-1 to TRBJ1-2, with D tentatively TRBD1 (5 bases). Looked up from germline, CDR1 is SQVTM and CDR2 is ANQGSEA. Trimming pared 5 bases from V and 1 base from J, leaving 11 bases between. This CDR3 region has 13 residues.

This rearrangement joins TRBV28 to TRBJ2-7; D is uncertain. CDR3 length: 12 residues. The germline V and J ends were trimmed by 6 bases and 4 bases, with 10 bases remaining between them. In germline, CDR1 is MDHEN, CDR2 SYDVKM. CDR3 coding DNA: TGTGCCAGCAGGGGCACCTGGTACGAGCAGTACTTC. This translates into CASRGTWYEQYF.